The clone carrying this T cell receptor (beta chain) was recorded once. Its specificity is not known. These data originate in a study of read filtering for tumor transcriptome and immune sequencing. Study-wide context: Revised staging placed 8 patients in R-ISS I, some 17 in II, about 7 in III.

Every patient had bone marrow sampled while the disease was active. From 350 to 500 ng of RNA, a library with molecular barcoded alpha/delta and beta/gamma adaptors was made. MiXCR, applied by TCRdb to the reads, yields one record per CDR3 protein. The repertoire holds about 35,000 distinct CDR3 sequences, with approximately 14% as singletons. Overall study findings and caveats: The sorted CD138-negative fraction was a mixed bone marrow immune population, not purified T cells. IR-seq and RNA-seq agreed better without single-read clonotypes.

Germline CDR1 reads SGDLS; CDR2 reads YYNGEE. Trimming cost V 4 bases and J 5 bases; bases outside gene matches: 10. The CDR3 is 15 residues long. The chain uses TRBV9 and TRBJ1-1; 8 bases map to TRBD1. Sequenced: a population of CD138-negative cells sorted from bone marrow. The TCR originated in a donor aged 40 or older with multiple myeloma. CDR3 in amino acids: CASSPSAGGSTEAFF. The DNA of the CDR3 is TGTGCCAGCAGCCCCAGCGCAGGGGGCTCGACTGAAGCTTTCTTT.